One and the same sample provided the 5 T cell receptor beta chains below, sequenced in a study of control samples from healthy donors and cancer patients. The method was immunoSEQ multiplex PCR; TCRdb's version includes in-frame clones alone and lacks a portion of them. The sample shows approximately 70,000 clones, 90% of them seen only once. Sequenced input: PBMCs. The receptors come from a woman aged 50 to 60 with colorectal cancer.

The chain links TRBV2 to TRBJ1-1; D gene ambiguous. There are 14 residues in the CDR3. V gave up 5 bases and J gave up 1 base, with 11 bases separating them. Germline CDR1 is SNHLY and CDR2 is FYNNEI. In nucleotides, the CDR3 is TGTGCCAGCAGTCCGCGGCAGGAGAACACTGAAGCTTTCTTT. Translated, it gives CASSPRQENTEAFF.

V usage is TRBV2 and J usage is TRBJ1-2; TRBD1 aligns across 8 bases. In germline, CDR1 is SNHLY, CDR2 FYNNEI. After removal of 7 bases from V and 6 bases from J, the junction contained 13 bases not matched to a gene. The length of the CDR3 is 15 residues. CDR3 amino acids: CASNRRQGNSHGYTF. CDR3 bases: TGTGCCAGCAATCGGCGACAGGGGAATTCCCATGGCTACACCTTC.

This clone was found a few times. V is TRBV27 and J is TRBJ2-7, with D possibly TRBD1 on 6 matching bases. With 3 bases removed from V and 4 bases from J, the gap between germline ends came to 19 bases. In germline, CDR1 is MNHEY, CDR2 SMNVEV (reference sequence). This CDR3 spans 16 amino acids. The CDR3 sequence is CASSFRGNFFGYEQYF. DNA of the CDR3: TGTGCCAGCAGTTTTAGGGGGAACTTTTTCGGGTACGAGCAGTACTTC.

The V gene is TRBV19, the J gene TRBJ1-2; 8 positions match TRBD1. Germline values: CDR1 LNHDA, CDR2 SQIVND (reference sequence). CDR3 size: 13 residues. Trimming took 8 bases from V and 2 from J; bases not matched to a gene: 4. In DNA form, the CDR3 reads TGTGCCAGTTGGGACAGGAGAAACTATGGCTACACCTTC. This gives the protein CASWDRRNYGYTF.

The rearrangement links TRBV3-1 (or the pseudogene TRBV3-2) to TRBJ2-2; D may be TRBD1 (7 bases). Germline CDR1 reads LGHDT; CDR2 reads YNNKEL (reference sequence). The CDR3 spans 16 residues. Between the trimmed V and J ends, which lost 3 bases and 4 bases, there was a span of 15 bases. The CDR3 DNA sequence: TGTGCCAGCAGCCAGGGGCGCCAGGGGGGCACCGGGGAGCTGTTTTTT. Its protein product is CASSQGRQGGTGELFF.